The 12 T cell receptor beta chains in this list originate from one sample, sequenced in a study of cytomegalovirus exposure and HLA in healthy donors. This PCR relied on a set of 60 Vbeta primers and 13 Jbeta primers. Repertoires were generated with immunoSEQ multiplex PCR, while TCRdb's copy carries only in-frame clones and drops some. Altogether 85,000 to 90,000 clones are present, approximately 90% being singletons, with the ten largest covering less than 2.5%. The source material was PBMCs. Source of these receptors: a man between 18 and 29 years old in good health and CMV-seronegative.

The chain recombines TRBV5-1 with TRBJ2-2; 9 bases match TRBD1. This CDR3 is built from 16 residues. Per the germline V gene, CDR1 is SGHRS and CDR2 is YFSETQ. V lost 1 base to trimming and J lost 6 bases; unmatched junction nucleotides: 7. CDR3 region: CASSLLPQGASGELFF. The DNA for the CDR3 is TGCGCCAGCAGCTTGCTTCCACAGGGGGCGTCCGGGGAGCTGTTTTTT.

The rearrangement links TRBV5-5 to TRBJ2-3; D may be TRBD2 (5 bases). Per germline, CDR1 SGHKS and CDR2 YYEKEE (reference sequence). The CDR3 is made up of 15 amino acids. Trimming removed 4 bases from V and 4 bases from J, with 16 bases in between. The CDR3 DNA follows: TGTGCCAGCAGCCTCTCTTGGGCCGGGGCAGATACGCAGTATTTT. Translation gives CASSLSWAGADTQYF.

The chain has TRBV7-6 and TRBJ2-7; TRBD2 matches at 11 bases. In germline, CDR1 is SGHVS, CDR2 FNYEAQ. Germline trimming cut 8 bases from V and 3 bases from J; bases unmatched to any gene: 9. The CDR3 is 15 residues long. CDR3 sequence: CASSQGTSGFYEQYF. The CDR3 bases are TGTGCCAGCTCCCAAGGGACTAGCGGATTCTACGAGCAGTACTTC. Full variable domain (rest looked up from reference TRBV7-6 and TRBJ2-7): GAGVSQSPRYKVTKRGQDVALRCDPISGHVSLYWYRQALGQGPEFLTYFNYEAQQDKSGLPNDRFSAERPEGSISTLTIQRTEQRDSAMYRCASSQGTSGFYEQYFGPGTRLTVT.

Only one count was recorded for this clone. For the CDR3, the DNA is TGTGCCAGCTCACCACGGGGACAGGGGGCTGAAGCTTTCTTT. Its protein product is CASSPRGQGAEAFF. The V call is TRBV18, the J call TRBJ1-1; 11 bases line up with TRBD1. CDR1 is KGHSH, CDR2 LQKENI, per germline. CDR3 length: 14 residues. J lost 6 bases, V lost 1 base, and 1 base had no gene match.

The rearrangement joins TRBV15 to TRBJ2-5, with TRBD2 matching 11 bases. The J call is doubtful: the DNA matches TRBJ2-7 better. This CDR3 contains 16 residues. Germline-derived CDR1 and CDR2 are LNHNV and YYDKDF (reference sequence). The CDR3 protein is CATSRDLTSGTYEQYF. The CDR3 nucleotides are TGTGCCACCAGCAGAGATCTGACTAGCGGGACCTACGAGCAGTACTTC.

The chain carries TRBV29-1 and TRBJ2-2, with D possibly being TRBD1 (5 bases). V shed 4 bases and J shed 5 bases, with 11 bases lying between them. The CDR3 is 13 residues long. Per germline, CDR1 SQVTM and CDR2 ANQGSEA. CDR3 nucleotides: TGCAGCGTTGTACCACAGGTTACCGGGGAGCTGTTTTTT. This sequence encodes CSVVPQVTGELFF.

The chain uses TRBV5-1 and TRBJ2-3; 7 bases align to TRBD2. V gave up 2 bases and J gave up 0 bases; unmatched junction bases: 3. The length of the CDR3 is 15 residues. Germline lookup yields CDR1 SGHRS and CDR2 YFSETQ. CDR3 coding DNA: TGCGCCAGCAGCTTCGGGAGGCCTAGCACAGATACGCAGTATTTT. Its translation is CASSFGRPSTDTQYF. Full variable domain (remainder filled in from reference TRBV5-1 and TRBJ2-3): KAGVTQTPRYLIKTRGQQVTLSCSPISGHRSVSWYQQTPGQGLQFLFEYFSETQRNKGNFPGRFSGRQFSNSRSEMNVSTLELGDSALYLCASSFGRPSTDTQYFGPGTRLTVL.

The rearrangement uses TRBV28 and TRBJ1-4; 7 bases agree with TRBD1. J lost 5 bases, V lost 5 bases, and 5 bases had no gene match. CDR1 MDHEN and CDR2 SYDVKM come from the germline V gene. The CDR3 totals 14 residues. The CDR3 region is CASSEATGNEKLFF. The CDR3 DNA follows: TGTGCCAGCAGTGAGGCGACAGGGAATGAAAAACTGTTTTTT.

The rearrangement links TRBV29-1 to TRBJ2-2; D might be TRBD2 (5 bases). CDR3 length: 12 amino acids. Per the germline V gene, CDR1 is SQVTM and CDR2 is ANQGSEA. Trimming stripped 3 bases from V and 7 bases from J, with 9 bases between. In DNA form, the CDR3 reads TGCAGCGTTGAGTCGGAGGTCGGGGAGCTGTTTTTT. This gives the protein CSVESEVGELFF.

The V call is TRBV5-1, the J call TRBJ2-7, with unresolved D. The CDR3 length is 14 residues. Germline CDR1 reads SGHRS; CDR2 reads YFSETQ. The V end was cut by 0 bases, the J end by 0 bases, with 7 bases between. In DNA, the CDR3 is TGCGCCAGCAGCTTGGATTACGGCTCCTACGAGCAGTACTTC. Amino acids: CASSLDYGSYEQYF. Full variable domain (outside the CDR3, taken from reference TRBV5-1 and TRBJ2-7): KAGVTQTPRYLIKTRGQQVTLSCSPISGHRSVSWYQQTPGQGLQFLFEYFSETQRNKGNFPGRFSGRQFSNSRSEMNVSTLELGDSALYLCASSLDYGSYEQYFGPGTRLTVT.

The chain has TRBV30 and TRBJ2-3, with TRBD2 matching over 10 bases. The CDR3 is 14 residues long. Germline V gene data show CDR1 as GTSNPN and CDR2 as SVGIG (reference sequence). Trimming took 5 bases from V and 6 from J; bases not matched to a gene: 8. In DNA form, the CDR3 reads TGTGCCTGGGGAGCGGGAGGGCCAAGGGATACGCAGTATTTT. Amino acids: CAWGAGGPRDTQYF.

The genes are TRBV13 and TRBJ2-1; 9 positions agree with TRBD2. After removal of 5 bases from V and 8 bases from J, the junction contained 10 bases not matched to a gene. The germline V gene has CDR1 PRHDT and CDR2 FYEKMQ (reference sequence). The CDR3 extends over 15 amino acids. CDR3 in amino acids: CASSREREAEDEQFF. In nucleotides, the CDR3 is TGTGCCAGCAGCCGGGAGCGGGAGGCGGAGGATGAGCAGTTCTTC.